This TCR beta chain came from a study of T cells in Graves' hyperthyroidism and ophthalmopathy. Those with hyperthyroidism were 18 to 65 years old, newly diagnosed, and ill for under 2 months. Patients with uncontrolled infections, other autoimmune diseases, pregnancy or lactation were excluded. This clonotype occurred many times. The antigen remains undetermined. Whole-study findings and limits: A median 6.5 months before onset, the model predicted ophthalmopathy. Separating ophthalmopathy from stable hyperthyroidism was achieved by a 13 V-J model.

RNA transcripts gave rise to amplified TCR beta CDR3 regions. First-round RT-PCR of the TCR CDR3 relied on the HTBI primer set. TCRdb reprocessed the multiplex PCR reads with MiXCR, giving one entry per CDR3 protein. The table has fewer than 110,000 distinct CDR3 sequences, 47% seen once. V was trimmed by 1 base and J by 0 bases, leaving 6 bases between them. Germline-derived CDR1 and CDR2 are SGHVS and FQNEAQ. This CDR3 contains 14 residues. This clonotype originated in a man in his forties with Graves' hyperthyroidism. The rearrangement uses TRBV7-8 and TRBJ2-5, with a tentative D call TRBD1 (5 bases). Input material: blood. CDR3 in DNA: TGTGCCAGCAGCTTAGTACAGGACCAAGAGACCCAGTACTTC. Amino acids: CASSLVQDQETQYF. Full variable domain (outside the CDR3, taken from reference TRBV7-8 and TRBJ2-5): GAGVSQSPRYKVAKRGQDVALRCDPISGHVSLFWYQQALGQGPEFLTYFQNEAQLDKSGLPSDRFFAERPEGSVSTLKIQRTQQEDSAVYLCASSLVQDQETQYFGPGTRLLVL.